The sequence of this T cell receptor beta chain was determined in a study of blood T cell repertoires in COVID-19 (dated by TCRdb to the early 2020s). For context, the study as a whole: The collaborator samples originated in the United States, Italy and Spain and spanned the acute and convalescent phases of COVID-19. The dataset comprised deeply sampled blood TCRbeta repertoires from subjects exposed to, actively infected with, or recovered from COVID-19. The prospective study material was composed of cDNA or gDNA derived from T cells, B-cell-depleted T cells, or PBMCs. A freely available public database, intended as a resource for researchers studying the immune response to SARS-CoV-2, is where the repertoires were released. Sample metadata almost always included a de-identified subject ID, COVID-19 status, age in years and sex. The samples were drawn from two sources: the first 160 participants of the ongoing ImmuneRACE study, and 1,000 to 1,500 subjects contributed by 6 global collaborators. HLA class I and class II types, where available, came from metadata supplied by the sample provider rather than from assay-based typing.

TCRbeta CDR3 regions were amplified from genomic DNA by means of the immunoSEQ Assay, a bias-controlled multiplex PCR. Regarding the original processing steps: The number of nucleated cells in each sample was estimated by amplification of reference gene primers within the assay. To quantify the absolute abundance of each unique TCRbeta CDR3 rearrangement, sequence reads were collapsed and filtered. For each sample, productive Simpson clonality was calculated as the square root of Simpson's diversity index across productive rearrangements. TCRdb took over this immuneACCESS table, retaining in-frame rearrangements with V and J assigned. Such tables are incomplete; in checked studies, under half of the missing clones stem from an unresolved V gene, and the remainder is unexplained. V and J calls plus clone size are reproduced from that table; the DNA served to infer D and trimming. A total of some 110,000 clones appear in this sample, about 89% of them only once. Almost 4.5% of the sample is in the top ten clones.

Whole blood was collected in K2EDTA tubes by collaborating institutions according to the institutions' own protocols. For TCRbeta analysis, collaborator samples were shipped as frozen whole blood, as isolated PBMCs, or as DNA extracted from either sample type. From cysteine to phenylalanine, the CDR3 is 12 amino acids long. Only the CDR3 portion is preserved as DNA: 36 bases, with reading frame beginning at the first base. The germline V gene (reference sequence) sets CDR1 to LNHDA and CDR2 to SQIVND. V is shortened by 3 bases, J by 5 bases, and the region joining them spans 4 bases. The study at large found these results: How much clinical and demographic metadata was included differed by source and by participant, and the metadata was provided uncurated.

This clone was detected once. What this receptor recognizes is not known. Base qualities are not at hand, and no much larger clone is one base apart. The chain joins TRBV19 to TRBJ1-4; confidence is insufficient to name the D gene. The source is a middle-aged man with acute or convalescent COVID-19. The sequenced material came from peripheral blood. This receptor has the CDR3 CASSIRNEKLFF. The nucleotides are TGTGCCAGTAGTATCAGGAATGAAAAACTGTTTTTT. The full variable domain, with segments outside the CDR3 supplied by the reference TRBV19 and TRBJ1-4 proteins, appears as DGGITQSPKYLFRKEGQNVTLSCEQNLNHDAMYWYRQDPGQGLRLIYYSQIVNDFQKGDIAEGYSVSREKKESFPLTVTSAQKNPTAFYLCASSIRNEKLFFGSGTQLSVL.